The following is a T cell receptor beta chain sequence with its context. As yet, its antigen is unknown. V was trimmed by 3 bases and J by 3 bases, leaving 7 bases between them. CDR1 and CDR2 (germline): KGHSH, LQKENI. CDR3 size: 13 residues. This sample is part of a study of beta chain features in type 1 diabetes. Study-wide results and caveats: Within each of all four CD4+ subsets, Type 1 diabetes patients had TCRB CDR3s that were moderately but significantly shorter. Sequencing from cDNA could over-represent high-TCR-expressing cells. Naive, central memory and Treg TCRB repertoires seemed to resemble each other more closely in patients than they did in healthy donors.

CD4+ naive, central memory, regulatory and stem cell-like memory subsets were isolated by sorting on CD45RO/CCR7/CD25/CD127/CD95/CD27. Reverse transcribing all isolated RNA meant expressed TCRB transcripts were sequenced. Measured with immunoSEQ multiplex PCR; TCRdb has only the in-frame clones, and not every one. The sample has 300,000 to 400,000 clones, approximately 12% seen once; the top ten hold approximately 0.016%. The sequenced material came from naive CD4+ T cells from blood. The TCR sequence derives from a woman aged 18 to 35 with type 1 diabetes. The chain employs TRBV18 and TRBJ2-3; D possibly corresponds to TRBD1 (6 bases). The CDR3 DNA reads TGTGCCAGCTCACCCCAGGGGACAGATACGCAGTATTTT. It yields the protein CASSPQGTDTQYF.